The 14 T cell receptor beta chains reported below all come from one sample, sequenced in a study of shared clonotypes between healthy human individuals. Produced via immunoSEQ multiplex PCR; TCRdb's table is partial and in-frame only. The profile shows 2,100,000 or so clones, under 97% of them singletons. Input material: naive CD4+ T cells sorted from blood. This sample's subset: CD45RA+ positively selected. The receptors were sampled from a young man in good health.

This chain joins TRBV6-6 and TRBJ2-7, with D possibly TRBD2 on 5 matching bases. V lost 4 bases, J lost 5 bases, and 15 bases lay in between. CDR3 length: 14 residues. The germline CDR1 and CDR2 sequences are MNHNY and SVGAGI (reference sequence). The CDR3 coding sequence is TGTGCCAGCAGTTCCCCTGGGAAGAGGGACGAGCAGTACTTC. As protein: CASSSPGKRDEQYF.

CDR3 protein: CASSGKPFYEQYF. CDR3 coding DNA: TGTGCCAGCAGTGGGAAGCCCTTCTACGAGCAGTACTTC. The chain carries TRBV6-1 and TRBJ2-7, with D unclear. V lost 4 bases and J lost 3, with 10 bases in between. Germline V CDR1 and CDR2: MNHNS, SASEGT. The CDR3 runs to 13 residues.

The chain has TRBV7-3 and TRBJ2-3, with a possible D match to TRBD1 (5 bases). This CDR3 is 16 amino acids long. Germline CDR1 reads SGHTA; CDR2 reads FQGTGA. V lost 1 base to trimming and J lost 0 bases, with 11 bases between them. CDR3 sequence: CASSLIAGSSTDTQYF. The DNA for the CDR3 is TGTGCCAGCAGCTTAATAGCAGGGTCTAGCACAGATACGCAGTATTTT.

In regard to this clone: This same CDR3 is encoded by further DNA sequences in the sample. V and J are TRBV7-2 and TRBJ2-7; D possibly corresponds to TRBD2 (5 bases). This CDR3 contains 15 residues. CDR1 is SGHTA, CDR2 FQGNSA, per germline. With 0 bases removed from V and 4 bases from J, the gap between germline ends came to 13 bases. Here the CDR3 reads CASSLAPGSSYEQYF. The CDR3 DNA is TGTGCCAGCAGCTTAGCCCCGGGGAGTTCGTACGAGCAGTACTTC.

This clone has a single count. The chain is built from TRBV6-1 and TRBJ1-2; TRBD1 aligns across 7 bases. The CDR3 sequence is 15 residues long. CDR1 and CDR2 from the germline V gene are MNHNS and SASEGT. The trim removed 3 bases at V and 1 base at J, leaving 5 bases unmatched. The CDR3 DNA reads as TGTGCCAGCAGTGACCTGAGACAGGGTAACTATGGCTACACCTTC. It specifies CASSDLRQGNYGYTF.

This chain joins TRBV5-4 and TRBJ2-1; possibly TRBD2 for D (5 bases). This CDR3 has 13 amino acids. The V gene lost 4 bases and the J gene lost 8 bases, with 13 bases spanning the gap. Germline CDR1 SGHNT, CDR2 YYREEE (reference sequence). Written as DNA, the CDR3 is TGTGCCAGCAGCCGGACTCTCTCTGATGAGCAGTTCTTC. It translates to CASSRTLSDEQFF.

This chain joins TRBV6-5 and TRBJ1-1, with TRBD1 as a possible D gene (5 bases). This CDR3 contains 16 residues. Germline V gene sequence: CDR1 MNHEY, CDR2 SVGAGI. V was clipped by 4 bases and J by 1 base, with 16 bases between them. The CDR3 DNA is TGTGCCAGCAGTTGGATGGGATGGGGGACGAACACTGAAGCTTTCTTT. Protein product: CASSWMGWGTNTEAFF.

This sequence joins TRBV7-9 and TRBJ2-1; 8 nucleotides align to TRBD2. This CDR3 is 15 amino acids long. With 0 bases clipped from V and 5 bases from J, the junction kept 3 bases outside the gene matches. Per the germline V gene, CDR1 is SEHNR and CDR2 is FQNEAQ (reference sequence). The CDR3 spells CASSLARGGHNEQFF. For the CDR3, the DNA is TGTGCCAGCAGCTTAGCTCGGGGGGGCCACAATGAGCAGTTCTTC. Combining the CDR3 with reference TRBV7-9 and TRBJ2-1 gives the whole variable domain DTGVSQNPRHKITKRGQNVTFRCDPISEHNRLYWYRQTLGQGPEFLTYFQNEAQLEKSRLLSDRFSAERPKGSFSTLEIQRTEQGDSAMYLCASSLARGGHNEQFFGPGTRLTVL.

J is TRBJ2-1 and V is TRBV28, with 10 bases that match TRBD1. CDR3 length equals 15 residues. J lost 5 bases, V lost 5 bases, and 6 bases had no gene match. The germline CDR1 and CDR2 sequences are MDHEN and SYDVKM. DNA for the CDR3: TGTGCCAGCAGTCGACAGGGGGCGAAGGACAATGAGCAGTTCTTC. Amino acids: CASSRQGAKDNEQFF.

This CDR3 is CASNSERVHEQYF. The CDR3 DNA is TGTGCCAGCAATTCCGAGCGGGTACACGAGCAGTACTTC. The chain joins TRBV6-1 to TRBJ2-7, with a weak D call TRBD2 (6 bases). The CDR3 length is 13 residues. Germline assignment: CDR1 MNHNS and CDR2 SASEGT. V was pared by 7 bases and J by 5 bases, with 15 bases between.

This clone was counted once. The chain employs TRBV7-2 and TRBJ2-5; 10 bases are shared with TRBD2. There are 15 residues in the CDR3. V lost 4 bases to trimming and J lost 2 bases; unmatched junction nucleotides: 4. Germline values: CDR1 SGHTA, CDR2 FQGNSA. The CDR3 DNA follows: TGTGCCAGCAGCTCTAGCGGGAGAGCGCAAGAGACCCAGTACTTC. This encodes CASSSSGRAQETQYF.

The V gene is TRBV10-1, the J gene TRBJ2-7, with a tentative D call TRBD1 (5 bases). From germline, CDR1 is WNHNN and CDR2 SYGVQD (reference sequence). This CDR3 has 14 amino acids. The V end lost 11 bases, the J end lost 4 bases, and 21 bases lay between the germline ends. CDR3 nucleotide sequence: TGCGCCCCCCATAGTCAGGGATCGCTTTACGAGCAGTACTTC. This gives the protein CAPHSQGSLYEQYF.

CDR3: CASSPGQGGADTQYF. CDR3 DNA: TGCGCCAGCAGCCCCGGCCAAGGTGGCGCAGATACGCAGTATTTT. This sequence joins TRBV5-1 and TRBJ2-3; no reliable D call. The germline V gene has CDR1 SGHRS and CDR2 YFSETQ. V lost 4 bases and J 4 bases, leaving 16 bases between the germline ends. This CDR3 spans 15 amino acids. Variable domain in full (rest from reference TRBV5-1 and TRBJ2-3): KAGVTQTPRYLIKTRGQQVTLSCSPISGHRSVSWYQQTPGQGLQFLFEYFSETQRNKGNFPGRFSGRQFSNSRSEMNVSTLELGDSALYLCASSPGQGGADTQYFGPGTRLTVL.

The rearrangement links TRBV6-6 to TRBJ2-1, with a tentative D call TRBD1 (5 bases). This CDR3 has 14 residues. The ends were cut back, 5 bases at V and 6 bases at J, with 14 bases in the middle. From germline, CDR1 is MNHNY and CDR2 SVGAGI (reference sequence). The CDR3 reads CASSQGSGPNEQFF. The CDR3 nucleotides read TGTGCCAGCAGTCAGGGTTCCGGTCCCAATGAGCAGTTCTTC.